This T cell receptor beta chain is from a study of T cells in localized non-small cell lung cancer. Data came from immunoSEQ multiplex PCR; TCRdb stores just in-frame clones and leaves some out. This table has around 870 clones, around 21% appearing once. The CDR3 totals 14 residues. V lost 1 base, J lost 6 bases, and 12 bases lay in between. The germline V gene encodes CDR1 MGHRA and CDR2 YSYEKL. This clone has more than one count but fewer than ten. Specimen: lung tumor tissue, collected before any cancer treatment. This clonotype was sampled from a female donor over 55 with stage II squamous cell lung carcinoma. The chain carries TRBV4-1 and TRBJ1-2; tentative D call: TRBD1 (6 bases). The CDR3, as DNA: TGCGCCAGCAGCCAAGCAGGGGTAACAGATGGCTACACCTTC. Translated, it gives CASSQAGVTDGYTF.